Listed below are T cell receptor beta chains from one sample, sequenced in a study of blood T cells in healthy people across ages. Via MiXCR, TCRdb re-called the 5' RACE reads, giving one row per CDR3 protein. This table holds about 700,000 distinct CDR3 sequences, about 34% found once. Material: blood. Receptor source: a woman aged 80 or older in good health. The CDR3 runs from the conserved cysteine through the conserved F or W. D genes are given only for firm matches. Clone size is stated in some rows and not others, as once, few, many or a class when expanded.

d_gene: NA
v_gene: TRBV7-3
j_gene: TRBJ2-3
abundance: many
CDR3nt: TGTGCCAGCAGTTTAAACAACGAGTTGGATACGCAGTATTTT
CDR3aa: CASSLNNELDTQYF

d_gene: NA
v_gene: TRBV11-2
j_gene: TRBJ2-7
abundance: NA
CDR3nt: TGTGCCAGCAGCCGGGACGCCTCCTACGAGCAGGACTTC
CDR3aa: CASSRDASYEQDF

d_gene: TRBD2
v_gene: TRBV27
j_gene: TRBJ2-5
abundance: many
CDR3nt: TGTGCCAGCAGGAGGAATAGCGGGGGGTTTGGGTACCAAGAGACCCAGTACTTC
CDR3aa: CASRRNSGGFGYQETQYF

d_gene: NA
v_gene: TRBV20-1
j_gene: TRBJ1-1
abundance: many
CDR3nt: TGCAGTGCTACATTTGTTCGGGGGCCGTTTGAAGCTTTCTTT
CDR3aa: CSATFVRGPFEAFF

d_gene: NA
v_gene: TRBV7-2
j_gene: TRBJ2-3
abundance: NA
CDR3nt: TGTGCCAGCAGCTTATTCTCTTCAGATACGCAGTATTTT
CDR3aa: CASSLFSSDTQYF

d_gene: NA
v_gene: TRBV11-2
j_gene: TRBJ1-5
abundance: few
CDR3nt: TGTGCCAGCAGCTTTGCGGGATCAGGGCAGCCCCAGCATTTT
CDR3aa: CASSFAGSGQPQHF

d_gene: TRBD2
v_gene: TRBV6-2/TRBV6-3
j_gene: TRBJ2-1
abundance: many
CDR3nt: TGTGCCACCTCCCCCCGTCAGCGGGGGACCACCTACAATGAGCAGTTCTTC
CDR3aa: CATSPRQRGTTYNEQFF

d_gene: TRBD1
v_gene: TRBV27
j_gene: TRBJ2-7
abundance: few
CDR3nt: TGTGCCAGCAGTCCGACACGGACAGGGGGGTCCTACGAGCAGTACTTC
CDR3aa: CASSPTRTGGSYEQYF

d_gene: TRBD2
v_gene: TRBV20-1
j_gene: TRBJ2-3
abundance: few
CDR3nt: TGCAGTGCTAGAGAACGCGGGAGGGCCGCAGATACGCAGTATTTT
CDR3aa: CSARERGRAADTQYF

d_gene: TRBD2
v_gene: TRBV11-3
j_gene: TRBJ2-1
abundance: many
CDR3nt: TGTGCCAGCAGCTTAGTCCTAGCGGGGGACGTCAATGAGCAGTTCTTC
CDR3aa: CASSLVLAGDVNEQFF

d_gene: NA
v_gene: TRBV9
j_gene: TRBJ2-3
abundance: many
CDR3nt: TGTGCCAGCAGCACCCATGGACAGGTCCTCCAGGGGGAGGCGCAGTATTTT
CDR3aa: CASSTHGQVLQGEAQYF

d_gene: TRBD2
v_gene: TRBV7-8
j_gene: TRBJ2-5
abundance: NA
CDR3nt: TGTGCCAGCAGCCTCCGGCTAGCGGGGGGCCGGTACCAAGAGACCCAGTACTTC
CDR3aa: CASSLRLAGGRYQETQYF

d_gene: NA
v_gene: TRBV5-1
j_gene: TRBJ2-7
abundance: NA
CDR3nt: TGCGCCAGCAGCTTGGACGGGACACTAACCTACGAGCAGTACTTC
CDR3aa: CASSLDGTLTYEQYF

d_gene: TRBD1
v_gene: TRBV5-1
j_gene: TRBJ1-2
abundance: many
CDR3nt: TGCGCCAGCAGCCCGGGACAGACAGGAGGCTATGGCTACACCTTC
CDR3aa: CASSPGQTGGYGYTF

d_gene: NA
v_gene: TRBV9
j_gene: TRBJ2-3
abundance: many
CDR3nt: TGTGCCAGCAGCGAGACCTACGGGGCCGCAGATACGCAGTATTTT
CDR3aa: CASSETYGAADTQYF

d_gene: NA
v_gene: TRBV7-9
j_gene: TRBJ2-1
abundance: once
CDR3nt: TGTGCCAGCAGCTTAGACGGCGGGACAGCCGATGAGCAGTTCTTC
CDR3aa: CASSLDGGTADEQFF

d_gene: NA
v_gene: TRBV11-2
j_gene: TRBJ2-1
abundance: many
CDR3nt: TGTGCCAGCAGCTTAACATTTGGCTGGGATGAGCAGTTCTTC
CDR3aa: CASSLTFGWDEQFF

d_gene: NA
v_gene: TRBV14
j_gene: TRBJ1-2
abundance: few
CDR3nt: TGTGCCAGCAGCCAAGATCGCCGAGGGCTTTCTGGCTACACCTTC
CDR3aa: CASSQDRRGLSGYTF

d_gene: TRBD2
v_gene: TRBV5-1
j_gene: TRBJ2-3
abundance: many
CDR3nt: TGCGCCAGCAGTGGGCGGGGGAAGACAGATACGCAGTATTTT
CDR3aa: CASSGRGKTDTQYF

d_gene: NA
v_gene: TRBV7-2
j_gene: TRBJ2-3
abundance: NA
CDR3nt: TGTGCCAGCAGCTTACGTGACCGCGATACGCAGTATTTT
CDR3aa: CASSLRDRDTQYF

d_gene: TRBD1
v_gene: TRBV29-1
j_gene: TRBJ2-6
abundance: many
CDR3nt: TGCAGCGTGAGAACAGGGGCCTCTGGGGCCAACGTCCTGACTTTC
CDR3aa: CSVRTGASGANVLTF

d_gene: TRBD1
v_gene: TRBV6-2/TRBV6-3
j_gene: TRBJ2-6
abundance: many
CDR3nt: TGTGCCAGCAGTTCATGGGACAGGGTCCAGGATCCTGGGGCCAACGTCCTGACTTTC
CDR3aa: CASSSWDRVQDPGANVLTF

d_gene: NA
v_gene: TRBV9
j_gene: TRBJ2-5
abundance: many
CDR3nt: TGTGCCAGCAGCGTAGCTAGCAGAGGGCGAGAGACCCAGTACTTC
CDR3aa: CASSVASRGRETQYF

d_gene: NA
v_gene: TRBV27
j_gene: TRBJ2-1
abundance: NA
CDR3nt: TGTGCCAGCAGCCAGCCAGGGACTCGCAATGAGCAGTTCTTC
CDR3aa: CASSQPGTRNEQFF

d_gene: TRBD1
v_gene: TRBV7-6
j_gene: TRBJ2-6
abundance: few
CDR3nt: TGTGCCAGCAGCTTACTAACAGGGGCTGGGGCCAACGTCCGGACTTTC
CDR3aa: CASSLLTGAGANVRTF

d_gene: TRBD1
v_gene: TRBV20-1
j_gene: TRBJ2-3
abundance: many
CDR3nt: TGCAGTGCTAGGACAGGGAACGGGGGCACAGATACGCAGTATTTT
CDR3aa: CSARTGNGGTDTQYF